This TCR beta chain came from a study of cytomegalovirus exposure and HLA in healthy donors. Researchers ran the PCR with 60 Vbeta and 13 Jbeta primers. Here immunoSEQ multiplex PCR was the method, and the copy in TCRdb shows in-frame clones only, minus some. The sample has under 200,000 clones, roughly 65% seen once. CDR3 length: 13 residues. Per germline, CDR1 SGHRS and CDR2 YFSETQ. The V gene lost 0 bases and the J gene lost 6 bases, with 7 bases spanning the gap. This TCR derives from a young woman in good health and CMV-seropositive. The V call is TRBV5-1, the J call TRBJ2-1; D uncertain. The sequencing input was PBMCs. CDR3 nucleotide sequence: TGCGCCAGCAGCTTGGGTAGTACCAATGAGCAGTTCTTC. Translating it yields CASSLGSTNEQFF. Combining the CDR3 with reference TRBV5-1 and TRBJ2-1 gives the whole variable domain KAGVTQTPRYLIKTRGQQVTLSCSPISGHRSVSWYQQTPGQGLQFLFEYFSETQRNKGNFPGRFSGRQFSNSRSEMNVSTLELGDSALYLCASSLGSTNEQFFGPGTRLTVL.